The clone carrying this TCR beta chain was observed a handful of times. The data were taken from a study of T cells after yellow fever vaccination. TCRdb reprocessed the 5' RACE reads with MiXCR, giving one entry per CDR3 protein. This sample has some 560,000 distinct CDR3 sequences, with around 16% found just once. V lost 7 bases and J 0 bases, leaving 15 bases between the germline ends. CDR1 and CDR2 from the germline V gene are SEHNR and FQNEAQ (reference sequence). The CDR3 sequence is 16 residues long. This specimen was PBMCs, taken around 5 days after the first yellow fever vaccination. The sequence was obtained from a man between 18 and 35 years old who received the YFV17D yellow fever vaccine. The chain employs TRBV7-9 and TRBJ2-2; D possibly uses TRBD1 or TRBD2 (5 bases each). DNA of the CDR3: TGTGCCAGCATCAAGGGGAGCCTTCCGAACACCGGGGAGCTGTTTTTT. Translating gives CASIKGSLPNTGELFF.